What follows is one T cell receptor (beta chain) and its context. The sample originates from a study of blood T cell repertoires in COVID-19. Study-level information: From the United States, Italy and Spain came samples of acute and convalescent COVID-19.

Assay used: immunoSEQ multiplex PCR; TCRdb lists only in-frame clones, some missing. The table includes approximately 400,000 clones, about 88% detected once. V shed 1 base and J shed 1 base, with 13 bases lying between them. Germline V lookup: CDR1 LNHNV, CDR2 YYDKDF (reference sequence). The CDR3 is 17 amino acids. Participants came from roughly 25 US areas, aged roughly 18 to 89 years. Two consecutive negative NP/OP PCR tests, clearance, or resolved symptoms defined Cohort 3 recovery. The source material was PBMCs or T cells enriched from blood (not recorded which). The source of this sequence is a woman aged 18-30 years who had recovered from COVID-19. The rearrangement links TRBV15 to TRBJ1-4; D unclear. CDR3: CATSRGWERGTNEKLFF. DNA for the CDR3: TGTGCCACCAGCAGAGGGTGGGAACGGGGAACTAATGAAAAACTGTTTTTT.